The rows below give T cell receptor beta chains drawn from one sample of a study of human T cells and chemical hapten exposure. One entry per CDR3 protein, called by TCRdb with MiXCR from the RACE reads. The data hold some 150,000 distinct CDR3 sequences, with 12% observed a single time. Sequenced here: whole blood, sampled in connection with sensitization to the hapten diphenylcyclopropenone (DPC). These receptors came from a woman between 45 and 60 years old with alopecia areata. Some clones in this sample may be carry-over from other donors' samples. The CDR3 runs from the conserved cysteine through the conserved F or W. Each record gives: clone size, D gene, J gene, V gene, CDR3 DNA, CDR3 protein. A D gene is named only where the DNA matches it firmly. For some rows the clone size is stated as once, few or many, or as a class when expanded; others skip it.

many	-	TRBJ2-1	TRBV6-4	TGTGCCAGCCTGGGGCCCAACAGGGCCCTTTTGAAGCATGAGCAGTTCTTC	CASLGPNRALLKHEQFF
few	-	TRBJ1-6	TRBV12-3/TRBV12-4	TGTGCCAGCAGTTTCCGGACATCCAATTCACCCCTCCACTTT	CASSFRTSNSPLHF
few	TRBD1	TRBJ1-3	TRBV4-2	TGTGCCAGCAGCTCAAGACAGGGGGAGGGAAACACCATATATTTT	CASSSRQGEGNTIYF
few	TRBD2	TRBJ2-2	TRBV4-1	TGCGCCAGCAGCCAAGATCCGTCGGGACTAGTAGGGAACACCGGGGAGCTGTTTTTT	CASSQDPSGLVGNTGELFF
-	TRBD1	TRBJ2-2	TRBV7-9	TGTGCCAGCACTAGACAGGGTGTCGGGGAGCTGTTTTTT	CASTRQGVGELFF
many	-	TRBJ2-2	TRBV7-9	TGTGCCAGCAGTCATACAGGGAAGGTAACCGGGGAGCTGTTTTTT	CASSHTGKVTGELFF
-	-	TRBJ1-5	TRBV9	TGTGCCAGCAGCCGCGACAGCTCCAATCAGCCCCAGCATTTT	CASSRDSSNQPQHF
many	TRBD1	TRBJ1-2	TRBV28	TGTGCCAGCAGAATACAGGGGGCGCGGGGCTACACCTTC	CASRIQGARGYTF
many	-	TRBJ2-3	TRBV24-1	TGTGCCACCAGTGAATCCAGAGACCCCACAGATACGCAGTATTTT	CATSESRDPTDTQYF
many	TRBD2	TRBJ2-1	TRBV20-1	TGCAGTGCTAGAGTGCTAGCGGGAAAGCTAATACTCTTC	CSARVLAGKLILF
-	-	TRBJ1-2	TRBV2	TGTGCCAGCAATGCACAGGGAGGTGGCTACACCTTC	CASNAQGGGYTF
few	TRBD2	TRBJ2-5	TRBV30	TGTGCCTGGAGTGTACCAACGGCGTATTGGGGACTAGAAGCCGAGGAGACCCAGTACTTC	CAWSVPTAYWGLEAEETQYF
few	-	TRBJ2-1	TRBV30	TGTGCCTGGAGTGTATCTCTACAGAGCTCCTACAATGAGCAGTTCTTC	CAWSVSLQSSYNEQFF
-	-	TRBJ2-5	TRBV11-2	TGTGCCAGCAGTCCCGTAGGGATTCCAGAGACCCAGTACTTC	CASSPVGIPETQYF
-	-	TRBJ2-5	TRBV5-5	TGTGCCAGCAGCCGGAGGCATGGGCCAGAAGAGACCCAGTACTTC	CASSRRHGPEETQYF
many	-	TRBJ1-2	TRBV13	TGTGCCAGCAGCGTAACAGGGAGTGGCTACACCTTC	CASSVTGSGYTF
many	-	TRBJ2-1	TRBV27	TGTGCCAGCCGTAGGGGCGGACCGGAGGGCAATGAGCAGTTCTTC	CASRRGGPEGNEQFF
many	TRBD1	TRBJ2-3	TRBV7-9	TGTGCCAGCAGCTTAGGGACAGGGACCGATACGCAGTATTTT	CASSLGTGTDTQYF
many	-	TRBJ1-6	TRBV20-1	TGCAGTGCTAGAGTGGTCAGGGGTAATTCACCCCTCCACTTT	CSARVVRGNSPLHF
many	-	TRBJ2-6	TRBV6-4	TGTGCCACCCCCCCCCCGAGGGCTCTCTCTGGGGCCAACGTCCTGACTTTC	CATPPPRALSGANVLTF
-	-	TRBJ1-1	TRBV18	TGTGCCAGCTCACCAGGGGGTGAGACTGAAGCTTTCTTT	CASSPGGETEAFF
few	-	TRBJ1-1	TRBV27	TGTGCCAGCAGGGACCCAAACACTGAAGTTTTCTTT	CASRDPNTEVFF
-	-	TRBJ2-7	TRBV4-2	TGTGCCAGCAGCCAAGACACAGGGGGGGCCTACGAGCAGTACTTC	CASSQDTGGAYEQYF
-	TRBD2	TRBJ2-1	TRBV4-2	TGTGCCAGCAGCCAACAGGCCCGGACTAGCGGGAATTATGAGCAGTTCTTC	CASSQQARTSGNYEQFF
many	-	TRBJ1-2	TRBV3-1	TGTGCCAGCAGCCAGACCCCTGGGGGGCGCGATGGCTACACCTTC	CASSQTPGGRDGYTF
-	-	TRBJ2-3	TRBV5-1	TGCGCCAGCAGCCGGGACGGAAGGGGTACAGATACGCAGTATTTT	CASSRDGRGTDTQYF
many	TRBD1	TRBJ2-3	TRBV28	TGTGCCAGCAGTCCGCCACAGGGGGCCCCATCCACAGATACGCAGTATTTT	CASSPPQGAPSTDTQYF
-	TRBD2	TRBJ2-2	TRBV7-3	TGTGCCAGTTCCCGGACTAGCGGGAACACCGGGGAGCTGTTTTTT	CASSRTSGNTGELFF
-	-	TRBJ2-2	TRBV29-1	TGCAGTGCGGGGGCTACCGGGGAGCTGTTTTTT	CSAGATGELFF
-	-	TRBJ2-2	TRBV7-9	TGTGCCAGCAGCTTACAGACAGATTTAACCGGGGAGCTGTTTTTT	CASSLQTDLTGELFF
many	TRBD1	TRBJ1-1	TRBV5-5	TGTGCCAGCAGCCCTCGACAGGGTCGGACTGAAGCTTTCTTT	CASSPRQGRTEAFF
many	-	TRBJ2-2	TRBV20-1	TGCAGTGCTAGGTTCGGGATCGGGACCGGGGAGCTGTTTTTT	CSARFGIGTGELFF
-	TRBD1	TRBJ1-1	TRBV24-1	TGTGCCACAGTCGACAGGGCCGGCACTGAAGCTTTCTTT	CATVDRAGTEAFF
-	TRBD1	TRBJ1-1	TRBV7-2	TGTGCCAGCAGCTTGACCCCGACAGGGCTGAACACTGAAGCTTTCTTT	CASSLTPTGLNTEAFF
many	TRBD1	TRBJ1-4	TRBV28	TGTGCCAGCCGGGGACAGGGAGATGAAAAACTGTTTTTT	CASRGQGDEKLFF
-	-	TRBJ2-1	TRBV10-3	TGTGCCATCAGTGAGTCGGCAGGGAGCTCCTACAATGAGCAGTTCTTC	CAISESAGSSYNEQFF
many	-	TRBJ1-6	TRBV20-1	TGCAGTGCCGAGAGGGCTTCCGCCATCAATTCACCCCTCCACTTT	CSAERASAINSPLHF
many	TRBD1	TRBJ1-2	TRBV4-1	TGCGCCAGCAGCCAAGATTCACCCCGACAGGGGCACTATGGCTACACCTTC	CASSQDSPRQGHYGYTF
many	-	TRBJ2-2	TRBV7-9	TGTGCCAGCAGCATGGGGAGCGGGTTCTACACCGGGGAGCTGTTTTTT	CASSMGSGFYTGELFF
few	TRBD1	TRBJ2-2	TRBV20-1	TGCAGTGGGGGACAGTCGAACACCGGGGAGCTGTTTTTT	CSGGQSNTGELFF
-	-	TRBJ2-1	TRBV7-2	TGTGCCAGCAGCCTGCGCCCTGCGGGAAGCTCCTACAATGAGCAGTTCTTC	CASSLRPAGSSYNEQFF
many	-	TRBJ1-4	TRBV12-3/TRBV12-4	TGTGCCAGCAGCATTCCGGGGTTCTGGGAAAAACTGTTTTTT	CASSIPGFWEKLFF
few	-	TRBJ2-7	TRBV5-1	TGCGCCAGCAGCTGGGGCCCCGTTGGTGCTACCTACGAGCAGTACTTC	CASSWGPVGATYEQYF
many	TRBD2	TRBJ2-3	TRBV4-3	TGCGCCAGCAGCCAATCCAGACTAGCGGGAGGGAACCCAGATACGCAGTATTTT	CASSQSRLAGGNPDTQYF
few	-	TRBJ2-2	TRBV4-2	TGTGCCAGCAGCCAAGATACCGCGAACACCGGGGAGCTGTTTTTT	CASSQDTANTGELFF
many	TRBD1	TRBJ2-7	TRBV14	TGTGCCAGCAGCCAGCCCGACAGGGGAAGGTACGAGCAGTACTTC	CASSQPDRGRYEQYF
-	TRBD2	TRBJ2-3	TRBV12-3/TRBV12-4	TGTGCCACCAGGAGCGGGAGTACAGATACGCAGTATTTT	CATRSGSTDTQYF
-	-	TRBJ2-5	TRBV7-7	TGTGCTAGCAGCTCAGGGAACGGTCCGGGTCCGGCCCAGTACTTC	CASSSGNGPGPAQYF
-	-	TRBJ1-1	TRBV4-1	TGCGCCAGCAGCCAAAGGGGCTCTACTGAAGCTTTCTTT	CASSQRGSTEAFF
-	-	TRBJ2-3	TRBV18	TGTGCCAGCTCACCTGCCGGGACGGGCTCGGATACGCAGTATTTT	CASSPAGTGSDTQYF
many	-	TRBJ1-3	TRBV11-2	TGTGCCAGCAGCTTGGTCAACAGCTTCTCTGGAAACACCATATATTTT	CASSLVNSFSGNTIYF
few	-	TRBJ1-1	TRBV10-3	TGTGCCATCAGTGCCCCAGGGGAAGGGAGAGCTTTCTTT	CAISAPGEGRAFF
-	TRBD1	TRBJ2-1	TRBV7-2	TGTGCCAGCAGTGCCGGGACAGGGCCCTACAATGAGCAGTTCTTC	CASSAGTGPYNEQFF
many	-	TRBJ2-7	TRBV11-3	TGTGCCAGCAGCTCCCGCGAGTCCTACGAGCAGTACTTC	CASSSRESYEQYF